The 21 T cell receptor beta chains below were found in one sample sequenced in a study of T cells in Graves' hyperthyroidism and ophthalmopathy. Researchers took RNA transcripts and amplified the TCR beta CDR3 regions from them. Carried out on the TCR CDR3, a first-round RT-PCR used the HTBI primer set. TCRdb ran MiXCR on the multiplex PCR reads and lists one entry per CDR3 protein. The repertoire includes roughly 500,000 distinct CDR3 sequences, more than 11% of them detected once, and 5.5% to 7.5% sits in the top ten. The specimen sequenced was blood. These receptors were taken from a woman aged 25 to 39 with Graves' hyperthyroidism that later progressed to Graves' ophthalmopathy.

Many counts were recorded for this clonotype. The V call is TRBV5-1, the J call TRBJ2-1; 7 nucleotides align to TRBD2. The germline CDR1 and CDR2 sequences are SGHRS and YFSETQ. The CDR3 length is 17 residues. With V trimmed by 0 bases and J by 4 bases, 10 bases remained unmatched. The DNA of the CDR3 is TGCGCCAGCAGCTTGGCCGTAGGGCGGGAGCCGTACAATGAGCAGTTCTTC. It translates to CASSLAVGREPYNEQFF.

In its sample, this clonotype was seen many times. The genes are TRBV12-3 or TRBV12-4 and TRBJ2-6, with a possible D match to TRBD2 (5 bases). CDR3 length equals 20 residues. Trimming cost V 5 bases and J 0 bases, with 23 bases left between them. CDR3 coding DNA: TGTGCCAGCAGTCACGAGTTTGCGGGCAGATTTCACTCTGGGGCCAACGTCCTGACTTTC. Amino acids: CASSHEFAGRFHSGANVLTF.

This clonotype was detected many times. The chain couples TRBV28 to TRBJ1-2; maybe TRBD1 (5 bases). Per germline, CDR1 MDHEN and CDR2 SYDVKM. This CDR3 contains 15 residues. The V end lost 7 bases, the J end lost 2 bases, and 17 bases lay between the germline ends. CDR3 loop: CASINRQGRNYGYTF. The CDR3, as DNA: TGTGCCAGCATCAATCGGCAGGGTAGAAACTATGGCTACACCTTC.

Notes on this clonotype: A read error is possible here, since a much larger clone lies one base away. Given the absence of the conserved phenylalanine or tryptophan at the CDR3 end, a read error is likely. This rearrangement joins TRBV30 to TRBJ2-4, with a weak D call TRBD1 (5 bases). Germline CDR1 is GTSNPN and CDR2 is SVGIG (reference sequence). The ends were cut back, 0 bases at V and 7 bases at J, with 10 bases in the middle. This CDR3 has 13 residues. The DNA for the CDR3 is TGTGCCTGGAGTGTAAAGGACATCAACATTCAGTACGTC. Translating gives CAWSVKDINIQYV.

This clonotype was counted ten times or more. The chain combines TRBV6-2 or TRBV6-3 with TRBJ1-1; D is perhaps TRBD1 (6 bases). Germline lookup yields CDR1 MNHEY and CDR2 SVGEGT. This CDR3 comprises 14 residues. The ends were cut back, 7 bases at V and 4 bases at J, with 16 bases in the middle. The CDR3 loop reads CASTPALQGTEAFF. The CDR3 coding sequence is TGTGCCAGCACCCCGGCATTACAGGGCACTGAAGCTTTCTTT.

Only a few counts were recorded for this clonotype. This chain connects TRBV4-1 to TRBJ2-2; tentative D call: TRBD2 (5 bases). CDR3 length equals 15 residues. Per the germline V gene, CDR1 is MGHRA and CDR2 is YSYEKL. V was trimmed by 8 bases and J by 5 bases, leaving 18 bases between them. The DNA for the CDR3 is TGCGCCAGCCGGCCAGTGAGCGGCACAACCGGGGAGCTGTTTTTT. This codes for CASRPVSGTTGELFF.

This clonotype has more than one count but fewer than ten. The chain links TRBV5-1 to TRBJ1-6; 8 bases are a match to TRBD1. The CDR3 totals 17 residues. Germline assignment: CDR1 SGHRS and CDR2 YFSETQ. V gave up 1 base and J gave up 9 bases; unmatched junction bases: 12. This CDR3 is CASSLKPGGQGTSPLHF. Here the CDR3 DNA reads TGCGCCAGCAGCTTGAAACCGGGAGGACAGGGAACTTCACCCCTCCACTTT.

This clonotype was counted many times. The CDR3 is CASSSRGTSGSYEQYF. CDR3 nucleotides: TGTGCCAGCAGCTCCCGGGGGACTAGCGGGAGTTACGAGCAGTACTTC. This chain links TRBV11-2 with TRBJ2-7; 14 positions match TRBD2. This CDR3 comprises 16 residues. Germline CDR1 is SGHAT and CDR2 is FQNNGV. J was trimmed by 4 bases and V by 4 bases; bases with no gene match: 6.

This clonotype was detected only a few times. The rearrangement uses TRBV27 and TRBJ2-7, with 7 bases aligning to TRBD2. From germline, CDR1 is MNHEY and CDR2 SMNVEV (reference sequence). This CDR3 spans 14 amino acids. Trimming at V came to 4 bases and at J to 9 bases, leaving 12 bases not matched to a gene. CDR3 loop: CASSSRLAPRGQYF. The CDR3 DNA follows: TGTGCCAGCAGTTCCCGACTAGCCCCCCGAGGGCAGTACTTC.

This clonotype was counted a few times. The rearrangement links TRBV4-2 to TRBJ1-6, with a tentative D call TRBD1 (6 bases). Trimming took 0 bases from V and 10 from J, leaving 10 bases between them. CDR3 length: 14 residues. Germline V gene sequence: CDR1 LGHNA, CDR2 YNFKEQ. CDR3 bases: TGTGCCAGCAGCCAAGAAACGGGACAATCACCCCTCCACTTT. This encodes CASSQETGQSPLHF.

This clonotype was seen only a few times. Germline is not matched at one junction end, which may reflect a read error. The chain links TRBV7-9 to TRBJ2-1, with 16 bases identical to TRBD2. Germline-derived CDR1 and CDR2 are SEHNR and FQNEAQ (reference sequence). The CDR3 consists of 15 residues. CDR3 sequence (DNA): TGTGCCAGCAGCTCGGGACTAGCGGGAGGGGATGAGCGGTTCTTC. Translated: CASSSGLAGGDERFF.

This clonotype was observed many times. J is TRBJ1-1 and V is TRBV12-3 or TRBV12-4; tentative D call: TRBD1 (6 bases). The V and J ends lost 3 bases and 1 base respectively, with 9 bases between them. This CDR3 comprises 14 residues. The CDR3 sequence is CASSLGGENTEAFF. Written as DNA, the CDR3 is TGTGCCAGCAGTTTGGGGGGCGAGAACACTGAAGCTTTCTTT.

The chain has TRBV19 and TRBJ2-7, with D perhaps being TRBD1 or TRBD2 (5 bases each). CDR3 length equals 13 residues. Germline CDR1 LNHDA, CDR2 SQIVND (reference sequence). Trimming took off 3 bases at V and 0 bases at J, with 6 bases between the two ends. The CDR3: CASSMRGSYEQYF. The CDR3 region has the DNA TGTGCCAGTAGTATGAGGGGCTCCTACGAGCAGTACTTC. Combining the CDR3 with reference TRBV19 and TRBJ2-7 gives the whole variable domain DGGITQSPKYLFRKEGQNVTLSCEQNLNHDAMYWYRQDPGQGLRLIYYSQIVNDFQKGDIAEGYSVSREKKESFPLTVTSAQKNPTAFYLCASSMRGSYEQYFGPGTRLTVT.

At least ten counts were recorded for this clonotype. The chain employs TRBV11-3 and TRBJ2-7; D is possibly TRBD1 (6 bases). Trimming removed 5 bases at V and 4 bases at J, with 18 bases between. Germline CDR1 is SGHNT and CDR2 is YENEEA. The CDR3 runs 15 residues. Here the CDR3 reads CASSGQRQDTYEQYF. The CDR3 DNA follows: TGTGCCAGCAGCGGACAGAGACAGGATACGTACGAGCAGTACTTC.

This clonotype was picked up a small number of times. The V gene is TRBV27, the J gene TRBJ1-5; no reliable D call. The CDR3 has 14 amino acids. The V and J ends lost 1 base and 5 bases respectively, with 9 bases between them. CDR1 is MNHEY and CDR2 is SMNVEV in the germline V gene (reference sequence). The CDR3 DNA reads as TGTGCCAGCAGTTTATACGGACGAGATCAGCCCCAGCATTTT. It yields the protein CASSLYGRDQPQHF.

Many counts were recorded for this clonotype. The chain combines TRBV6-5 with TRBJ2-3; 11 bases agree with TRBD2. CDR1 is MNHEY and CDR2 is SVGAGI in the germline V gene. This CDR3 spans 17 amino acids. V lost 0 bases to trimming and J lost 4 bases; unmatched junction nucleotides: 6. Written as DNA, the CDR3 is TGTGCCAGCAGTTACTCCGCCGGGACTAGCGGCCCAGATACGCAGTATTTT. It encodes CASSYSAGTSGPDTQYF.

This clonotype has a count of ten or more. The gene calls are TRBV7-2 and TRBJ2-1, with 8 bases lining up with TRBD2. Germline values: CDR1 SGHTA, CDR2 FQGNSA. The V segment lost 5 bases and the J segment 1 base; nucleotides outside the gene matches: 7. The CDR3 has 16 amino acids. CDR3 loop: CASSMRGGGSYNEQFF. CDR3 nucleotides: TGTGCCAGCAGCATGAGGGGCGGGGGGTCCTACAATGAGCAGTTCTTC.

This chain links TRBV19 with TRBJ2-1; D remains unclear. The J call may be faulty, since TRBJ2-7 better matches the DNA end. This CDR3 has 14 amino acids. Germline assignment: CDR1 LNHDA and CDR2 SQIVND (reference sequence). The CDR3 nucleotides read TGTGCCAGTAGTATAGATCCCCGGGTTAGTGAGCAGTACTTC. As protein: CASSIDPRVSEQYF.

This clonotype was detected many times. The chain links TRBV28 to TRBJ1-1; no clear D. V lost 1 base, J lost 7 bases, and 13 bases lay in between. Germline CDR1 reads MDHEN; CDR2 reads SYDVKM. The length of the CDR3 is 14 residues. The CDR3 loop reads CASSLSLGRGEAFF. The CDR3 bases are TGTGCCAGCAGTTTATCTTTGGGGAGAGGTGAAGCTTTCTTT.

Concerning this clonotype itself: A much more abundant neighbour one base away suggests this may be a read error. The chain is built from TRBV11-2 and TRBJ1-2; weak D call: TRBD1 (5 bases). The CDR3 spans 15 residues. The V and J ends lost 5 bases and 3 bases respectively, with 16 bases between them. Germline V CDR1 and CDR2: SGHAT, FQNNGV. The CDR3: CASSTKDKADYGYTF. DNA of the CDR3: TGTGCCAGCAGCACGAAGGACAAGGCAGACTATGGCTACACCTTC. Variable domain in full (rest from reference TRBV11-2 and TRBJ1-2): EAGVAQSPRYKIIEKRQSVAFWCNPISGHATLYWYQQILGQGPKLLIQFQNNGVVDDSQLPKDRFSAERLKGVDSTLKIQPAKLEDSAVYLCASSTKDKADYGYTFGSGTRLTVV.

The V and J genes are TRBV10-3 and TRBJ1-2; TRBD1 is a possible D gene (5 bases). CDR1 ENHRY and CDR2 SYGVKD come from the germline V gene. Trimming took off 6 bases at V and 8 bases at J, with 16 bases between the two ends. CDR3 length: 13 amino acids. CDR3 nucleotide sequence: TGTGCCATCAGCCGGGCCCCCGAGGGGGGCTACACCTTC. Encoded protein: CAISRAPEGGYTF.